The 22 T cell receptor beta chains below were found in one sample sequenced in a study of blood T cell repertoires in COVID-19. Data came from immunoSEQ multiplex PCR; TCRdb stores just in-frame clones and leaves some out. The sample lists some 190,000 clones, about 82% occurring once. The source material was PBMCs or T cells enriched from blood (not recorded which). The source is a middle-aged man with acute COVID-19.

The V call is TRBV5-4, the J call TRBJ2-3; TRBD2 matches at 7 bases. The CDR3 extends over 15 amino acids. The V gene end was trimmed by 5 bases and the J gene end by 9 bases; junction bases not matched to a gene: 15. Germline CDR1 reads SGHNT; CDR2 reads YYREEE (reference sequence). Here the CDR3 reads CASRAASAGPQTQYF. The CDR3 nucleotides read TGTGCCAGCAGGGCAGCCTCAGCGGGGCCTCAGACGCAGTATTTT.

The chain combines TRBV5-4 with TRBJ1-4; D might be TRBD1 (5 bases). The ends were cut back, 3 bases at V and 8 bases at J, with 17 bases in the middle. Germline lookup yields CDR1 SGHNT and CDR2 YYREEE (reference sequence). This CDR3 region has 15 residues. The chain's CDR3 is CASSSGTNPGEKLFF. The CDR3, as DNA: TGTGCCAGCAGCTCCGGGACTAACCCAGGGGAAAAACTGTTTTTT.

The CDR3 DNA reads as TGTGCCAGTACCCCCCGTCCGGGAGGCTACAATGAGCAGTTCTTC. Protein sequence: CASTPRPGGYNEQFF. V usage is TRBV19 and J usage is TRBJ2-1; 7 nucleotides line up with TRBD2. The germline CDR1 and CDR2 sequences are LNHDA and SQIVND (reference sequence). The trim removed 7 bases at V and 3 bases at J, leaving 9 bases unmatched. The CDR3 loop spans 15 amino acids.

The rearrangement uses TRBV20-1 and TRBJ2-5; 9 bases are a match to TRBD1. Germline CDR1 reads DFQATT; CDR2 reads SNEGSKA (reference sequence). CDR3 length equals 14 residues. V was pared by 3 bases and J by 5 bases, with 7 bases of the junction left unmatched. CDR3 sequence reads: CSASEQGARETQYF. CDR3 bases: TGCAGTGCTAGTGAACAGGGGGCTCGTGAGACCCAGTACTTC.

CDR3: CASSLAANTGELFF. The CDR3 DNA reads TGTGCCAGCAGCTTGGCTGCGAACACCGGGGAGCTGTTTTTT. This chain links TRBV5-8 with TRBJ2-2; D is undetermined. The CDR3 runs to 14 residues. Germline lookup yields CDR1 SGHTS and CDR2 YDEGEE. V lost 0 bases to trimming and J lost 0 bases, with 3 bases between them.

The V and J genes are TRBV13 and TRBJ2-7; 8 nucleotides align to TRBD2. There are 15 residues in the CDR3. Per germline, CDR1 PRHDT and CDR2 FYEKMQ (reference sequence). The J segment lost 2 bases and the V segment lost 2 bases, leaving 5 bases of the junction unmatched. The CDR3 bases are TGTGCCAGCAGCTTAACCGTAGCGGGAACCTACGAGCAGTACTTC. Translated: CASSLTVAGTYEQYF.

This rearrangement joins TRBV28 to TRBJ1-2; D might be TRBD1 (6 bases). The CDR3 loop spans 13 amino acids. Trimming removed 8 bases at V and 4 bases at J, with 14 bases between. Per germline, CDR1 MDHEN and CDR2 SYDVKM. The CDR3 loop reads CASGIGQFYGYTF. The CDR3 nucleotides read TGTGCCAGCGGGATTGGACAGTTCTATGGCTACACCTTC.

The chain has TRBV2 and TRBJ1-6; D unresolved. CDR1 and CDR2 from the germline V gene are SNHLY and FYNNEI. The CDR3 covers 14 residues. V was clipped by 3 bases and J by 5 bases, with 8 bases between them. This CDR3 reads CASSDRRDNSPLHF. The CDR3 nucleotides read TGTGCCAGCAGTGATAGACGGGATAATTCACCCCTCCACTTT.

The CDR3 reads CASRGTSSEQFF. The CDR3 DNA reads as TGTGCCAGCAGGGGGACTAGTTCTGAGCAGTTCTTC. The chain carries TRBV2 and TRBJ2-1, with 8 bases aligning to TRBD2. Trimming at V came to 6 bases and at J to 9 bases, leaving 4 bases not matched to a gene. CDR1 and CDR2 from the germline V gene are SNHLY and FYNNEI. There are 12 residues in the CDR3.

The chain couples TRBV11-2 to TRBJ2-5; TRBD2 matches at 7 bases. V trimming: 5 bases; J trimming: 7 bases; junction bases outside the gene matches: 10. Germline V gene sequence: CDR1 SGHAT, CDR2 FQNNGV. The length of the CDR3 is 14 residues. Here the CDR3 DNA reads TGTGCCAGCAGCCCCTCTGTGGGCGGGGGGACCCAGTACTTC. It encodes CASSPSVGGGTQYF. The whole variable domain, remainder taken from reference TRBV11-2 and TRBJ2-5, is EAGVAQSPRYKIIEKRQSVAFWCNPISGHATLYWYQQILGQGPKLLIQFQNNGVVDDSQLPKDRFSAERLKGVDSTLKIQPAKLEDSAVYLCASSPSVGGGTQYFGPGTRLLVL.

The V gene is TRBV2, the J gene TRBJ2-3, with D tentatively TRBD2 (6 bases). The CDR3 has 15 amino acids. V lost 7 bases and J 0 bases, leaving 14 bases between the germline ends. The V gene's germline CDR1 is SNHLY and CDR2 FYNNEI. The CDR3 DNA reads TGTGCCAGCACCGGGGACTCAATCAGCACAGATACGCAGTATTTT. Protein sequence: CASTGDSISTDTQYF.

The CDR3 coding sequence is TGTGCCAGCAGTGAGGGAGGGGTCTATGGCTACACCTTC. Amino acids: CASSEGGVYGYTF. This chain links TRBV2 with TRBJ1-2, with D possibly TRBD1 on 5 matching bases. The CDR3 runs to 13 residues. Per the germline V gene, CDR1 is SNHLY and CDR2 is FYNNEI. The ends were cut back, 3 bases at V and 4 bases at J, with 9 bases in the middle.

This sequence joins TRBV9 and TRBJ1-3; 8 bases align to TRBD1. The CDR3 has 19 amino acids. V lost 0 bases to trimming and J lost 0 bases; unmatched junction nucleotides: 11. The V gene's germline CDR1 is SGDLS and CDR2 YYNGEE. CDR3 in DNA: TGTGCCAGCAGCGTAGCTGAGGGGGGACAGGCCGTCTCTGGAAACACCATATATTTT. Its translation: CASSVAEGGQAVSGNTIYF.

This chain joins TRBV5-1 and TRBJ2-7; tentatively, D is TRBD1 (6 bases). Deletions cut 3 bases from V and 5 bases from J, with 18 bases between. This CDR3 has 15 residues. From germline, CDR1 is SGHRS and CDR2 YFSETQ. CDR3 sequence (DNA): TGCGCCAGCAGCTCTATAGGGGGTCAGGTCAACGAGCAGTACTTC. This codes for CASSSIGGQVNEQYF.

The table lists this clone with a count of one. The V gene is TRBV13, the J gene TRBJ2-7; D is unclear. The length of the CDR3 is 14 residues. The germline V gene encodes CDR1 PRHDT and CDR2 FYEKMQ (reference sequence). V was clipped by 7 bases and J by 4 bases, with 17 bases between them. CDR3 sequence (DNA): TGTGCCAGCACCCGACGAGGATCCAAATACGAGCAGTACTTC. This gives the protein CASTRRGSKYEQYF.

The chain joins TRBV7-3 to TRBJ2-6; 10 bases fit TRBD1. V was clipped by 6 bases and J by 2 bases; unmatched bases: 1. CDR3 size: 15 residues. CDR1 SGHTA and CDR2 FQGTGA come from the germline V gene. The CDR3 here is CASRGQGTGANVLTF. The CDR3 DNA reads TGTGCCAGCAGGGGACAGGGGACTGGGGCCAACGTCCTGACTTTC.

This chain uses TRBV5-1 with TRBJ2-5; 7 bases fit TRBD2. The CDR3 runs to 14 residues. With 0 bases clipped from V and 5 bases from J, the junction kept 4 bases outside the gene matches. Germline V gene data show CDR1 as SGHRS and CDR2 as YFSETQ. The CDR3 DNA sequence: TGCGCCAGCAGCTTGGGCCAGGGAGGGGAGACCCAGTACTTC. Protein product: CASSLGQGGETQYF.

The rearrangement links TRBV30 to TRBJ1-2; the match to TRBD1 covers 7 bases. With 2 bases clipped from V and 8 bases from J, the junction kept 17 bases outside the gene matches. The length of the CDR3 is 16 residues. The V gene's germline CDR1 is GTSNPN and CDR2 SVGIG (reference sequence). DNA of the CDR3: TGTGCCTGGAGTCCCAAAACAGGGGCCGGATCGGGCGGCTACACCTTC. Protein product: CAWSPKTGAGSGGYTF.

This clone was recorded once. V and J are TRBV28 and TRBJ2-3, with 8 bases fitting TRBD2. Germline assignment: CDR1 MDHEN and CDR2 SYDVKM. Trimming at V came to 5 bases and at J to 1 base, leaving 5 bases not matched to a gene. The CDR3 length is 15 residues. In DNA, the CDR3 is TGTGCCAGCAGTCTCCAGACTAGCGGCACAGATACGCAGTATTTT. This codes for CASSLQTSGTDTQYF. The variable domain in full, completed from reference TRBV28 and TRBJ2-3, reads DVKVTQSSRYLVKRTGEKVFLECVQDMDHENMFWYRQDPGLGLRLIYFSYDVKMKEKGDIPEGYSVSREKKERFSLILESASTNQTSMYLCASSLQTSGTDTQYFGPGTRLTVL.

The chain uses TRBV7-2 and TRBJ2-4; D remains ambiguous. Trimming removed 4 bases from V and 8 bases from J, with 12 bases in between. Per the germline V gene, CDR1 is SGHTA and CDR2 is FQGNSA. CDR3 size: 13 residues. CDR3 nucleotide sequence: TGTGCCAGCAGCTCCCATCCCCTAGACATTCAGTACTTC. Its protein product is CASSSHPLDIQYF.

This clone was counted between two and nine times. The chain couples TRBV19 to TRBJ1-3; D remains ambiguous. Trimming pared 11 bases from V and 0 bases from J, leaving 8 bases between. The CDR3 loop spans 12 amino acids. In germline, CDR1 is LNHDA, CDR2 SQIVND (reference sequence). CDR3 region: CAGDASGNTIYF. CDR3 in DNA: TGTGCCGGAGACGCCTCTGGAAACACCATATATTTT.

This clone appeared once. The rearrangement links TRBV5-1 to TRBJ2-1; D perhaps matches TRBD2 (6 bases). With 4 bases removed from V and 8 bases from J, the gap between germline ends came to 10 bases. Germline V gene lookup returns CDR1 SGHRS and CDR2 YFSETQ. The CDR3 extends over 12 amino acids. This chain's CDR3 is CASSPRRDEQFF. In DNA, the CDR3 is TGCGCCAGCAGCCCTAGGAGGGATGAGCAGTTCTTC. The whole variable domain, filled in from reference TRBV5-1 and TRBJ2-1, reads KAGVTQTPRYLIKTRGQQVTLSCSPISGHRSVSWYQQTPGQGLQFLFEYFSETQRNKGNFPGRFSGRQFSNSRSEMNVSTLELGDSALYLCASSPRRDEQFFGPGTRLTVL.